Listed below are T cell receptor beta chains from one sample, sequenced in a study of monozygotic twins with inflammatory bowel disease. TCRdb reprocessed the 5' RACE reads; each CDR3 protein has one entry and no DNA is given. The sample table includes 420,000 or so distinct CDR3 sequences. The sample taken for sequencing was blood. These receptors were obtained from a human donor with ulcerative colitis or Crohn's disease, or a healthy co-twin of an affected twin (not recorded which). CDR3s include the opening cysteine and the closing phenylalanine or tryptophan. The order of the fields is V gene, J gene, CDR3 protein.

TRBV12-3/TRBV12-4,TRBJ1-3,CASSYDRVSGNTIYF
TRBV6-8,TRBJ1-6,CASSTRTGPNSPLHF
TRBV7-2,TRBJ2-2,CASSLTSGGSTGELFF
TRBV11-1,TRBJ1-2,CASSPSRDYGYTF
TRBV20-1,TRBJ1-5,CSARLQGSGNQPQHF
TRBV7-2,TRBJ2-1,CASSPGLKNNEQFF
TRBV5-1,TRBJ2-7,CASSLVLAGELEQYF
TRBV5-1,TRBJ2-7,CASSLEDYEQYF
TRBV18,TRBJ2-1,CASSPGQGVNEQFF
TRBV15,TRBJ1-2,CATSRNRGEGYGYTF
TRBV27,TRBJ2-1,CASSRDGIHNEQFF
TRBV5-4,TRBJ2-6,CASSLDRAMTWGANVLTF
TRBV7-9,TRBJ1-5,CASSSSGTGINQPQHF
TRBV5-1,TRBJ1-2,CASTRQDGAIGGYTF
TRBV6-5,TRBJ1-4,CASSYSGQGKEKLFF
TRBV1,TRBJ1-2,CTSSQVADHRGYRGLYGYTF
TRBV15,TRBJ2-5,CATSATGPETQYF
TRBV18,TRBJ1-1,CASSPSQGENTEAFF
TRBV7-7,TRBJ2-1,CASSRGSPYNEQFF
TRBV30,TRBJ2-5,CAWSVLSGAETQYF
TRBV20-1,TRBJ2-2,CSARGGMAGELFF
TRBV28,TRBJ2-7,CASSIRTGTAEQYF
TRBV24-1,TRBJ2-3,CATAVGTSTDTQYF
TRBV5-1,TRBJ2-7,CASSRFGEGPYEQYF
TRBV6-5,TRBJ2-1,CASSPSLAGGGSYNEQFF
TRBV12-3/TRBV12-4,TRBJ2-7,CASSFRESYEQYF
TRBV7-7,TRBJ2-3,CASSPSGGNLGDTQYF
TRBV20-1,TRBJ2-3,CSALEAGETNTDTQYF
TRBV7-2,TRBJ2-4,CASSLFSVRQENIQYF
TRBV27,TRBJ2-5,CASSLSSGAEKYF
TRBV14,TRBJ2-7,CASSQGGVQQYF
TRBV24-1,TRBJ2-3,CATAGTGRTDTQYF
TRBV14,TRBJ2-2,CASSQWKGEGELFF
TRBV5-1,TRBJ1-2,CASSFVTGGGYTF
TRBV11-2,TRBJ2-3,CASSLGVRPSGGDTQYF
TRBV20-1,TRBJ2-5,CSASNQGETQYF
TRBV20-1,TRBJ2-7,CSARHQKRSRSYEQYF
TRBV7-9,TRBJ2-7,CASSSDGFAYEQYF
TRBV11-2,TRBJ2-5,CASSLYGTDQETQYF
TRBV27,TRBJ2-4,CASSPRTLGKLAKNIQYF
TRBV6-2/TRBV6-3,TRBJ1-2,CASSYSVDLRYGYTF